This TCR beta chain emerged from a study of somatic mutations in cytotoxic T cells in rheumatoid arthritis. Across the whole study: Patient blood, which was peripheral blood collected as 30 ml EDTA, was drawn right after diagnosis and before any treatment started. General study findings and limits: For rheumatoid arthritis patients, the slight TRBV07 underrepresentation lacked multiple-comparison adjustment.

Notes on this clone: The antigen is not known.

Only in-frame clones appear in the TCRdb table, and some are missing; sequencing was by immunoSEQ multiplex PCR. The profile shows about 19,000 clones, about three quarters of them singletons. Looked up from germline, CDR1 is MGHRA and CDR2 is YSYEKL. The V segment lost 3 bases and the J segment 1 base; nucleotides outside the gene matches: 11. CDR3 length: 17 residues. The source material was CD8+ T cells sorted from blood. This chain uses TRBV4-1 with TRBJ2-7; TRBD2 aligns across 8 bases. The TCR originated in an adult with rheumatoid arthritis. The CDR3 region is CASSHGGIAGFSYEQYF. CDR3 bases: TGCGCCAGCAGCCACGGGGGGATAGCGGGGTTTTCCTACGAGCAGTACTTC.